These T cell receptor beta chains were read from a single sample in a study of control samples from healthy donors and cancer patients. Libraries were prepared by immunoSEQ multiplex PCR; TCRdb keeps only in-frame clonotypes and omits some of them. The table has fewer than 200,000 clones, about 93% seen once. Sequencing used blood. These receptors all come from a woman in her sixties in good health. Both conserved end residues are trimmed from each CDR3.

CDR3 length: 12
J gene: TRBJ1-5
V gene: TRBV2
CDR3 protein: ASSALQSNQPQH

CDR3 length: 13
J gene: TRBJ1-6
V gene: TRBV5-1
CDR3 protein: ASSAGTSYNSPLH

CDR3 length: 11
J gene: TRBJ1-1
V gene: TRBV20-1
CDR3 protein: SASSGAGTEAF

CDR3 length: 12
J gene: TRBJ1-4
V gene: TRBV10-3
CDR3 protein: AISGANSGEKLF

CDR3 length: 12
J gene: TRBJ1-1
V gene: TRBV15
CDR3 protein: ATSRDRGRVMTF

CDR3 length: 12
J gene: TRBJ1-1
V gene: TRBV6-4
CDR3 protein: ASRATGEGTEAF

CDR3 length: 10
J gene: TRBJ1-1
V gene: TRBV5-1
CDR3 protein: ASYNPNTEAF

CDR3 length: 15
J gene: TRBJ1-2
V gene: TRBV6-1
CDR3 protein: ASSGVLEDRWDYGYT

CDR3 length: 13
J gene: TRBJ2-7
V gene: TRBV7-2
CDR3 protein: ASSFSNSHIDEQY

CDR3 length: 11
J gene: TRBJ2-3
V gene: TRBV5-1
CDR3 protein: ASGQGVTDTQY

CDR3 length: 12
J gene: TRBJ1-5
V gene: TRBV7-6
CDR3 protein: ASSFFSSNQPQH

CDR3 length: 15
J gene: TRBJ2-7
V gene: TRBV4-3
CDR3 protein: ASSQDRSDRFSYEQY

CDR3 length: 14
J gene: TRBJ1-1
V gene: TRBV10-3
CDR3 protein: AISETASEVNTEAF

CDR3 length: 11
J gene: TRBJ2-7
V gene: TRBV7-2
CDR3 protein: ASSLARDNEQY

CDR3 length: 16
J gene: TRBJ1-2
V gene: TRBV4-1
CDR3 protein: ASSQDGGTGGFVAGYT

CDR3 length: 12
J gene: TRBJ1-1
V gene: TRBV19
CDR3 protein: ASSIDSQGTEAF

CDR3 length: 15
J gene: TRBJ2-3
V gene: TRBV7-9
CDR3 protein: ASSAGDRTLPTDTQY

CDR3 length: 11
J gene: TRBJ2-5
V gene: TRBV5-1
CDR3 protein: ASSPRSQETQY

CDR3 length: 12
J gene: TRBJ2-1
V gene: TRBV20-1
CDR3 protein: SASPGPTYNEQF

CDR3 length: 14
J gene: TRBJ1-4
V gene: TRBV4-2
CDR3 protein: ASSQEGSRPNEKLF

CDR3 length: 13
J gene: TRBJ2-1
V gene: TRBV6-2/TRBV6-3
CDR3 protein: ASSTKRGGSDEQF

CDR3 length: 13
J gene: TRBJ1-5
V gene: TRBV6-2/TRBV6-3
CDR3 protein: ASSLAGQGWQPQH

CDR3 length: 12
J gene: TRBJ2-7
V gene: TRBV27
CDR3 protein: ASSFPVGSYEQY

CDR3 length: 14
J gene: TRBJ2-5
V gene: TRBV7-8
CDR3 protein: ASTSGAGGGVETQY

CDR3 length: 13
J gene: TRBJ2-5
V gene: TRBV2
CDR3 protein: ASSGEAGRIETQY

CDR3 length: 12
J gene: TRBJ1-1
V gene: TRBV19
CDR3 protein: ASSYEGTDTEAF

CDR3 length: 13
J gene: TRBJ1-1
V gene: TRBV11-2
CDR3 protein: ASSLNHGGGTEAF

CDR3 length: 12
J gene: TRBJ2-4
V gene: TRBV7-2
CDR3 protein: ASSYSVAKNIQY

CDR3 length: 13
J gene: TRBJ2-5
V gene: TRBV12-5
CDR3 protein: ASGLGSGEGETQY

CDR3 length: 11
J gene: TRBJ2-2
V gene: TRBV9
CDR3 protein: ASSGGNTGELF

CDR3 length: 11
J gene: TRBJ2-7
V gene: TRBV4-2
CDR3 protein: ASSPQRNYEQY

CDR3 length: 11
J gene: TRBJ2-5
V gene: TRBV10-3
CDR3 protein: AINGMTQETQY

CDR3 length: 15
J gene: TRBJ2-5
V gene: TRBV7-2
CDR3 protein: ASSLGPPAGGQETQY

CDR3 length: 14
J gene: TRBJ2-1
V gene: TRBV4-1
CDR3 protein: ASSHRTGTSRNEQF

CDR3 length: 10
J gene: TRBJ2-3
V gene: TRBV6-5
CDR3 protein: ASSSSTDTQY

CDR3 length: 11
J gene: TRBJ1-1
V gene: TRBV6-5
CDR3 protein: ASRVDVGTEAF

CDR3 length: 13
J gene: TRBJ1-2
V gene: TRBV7-2
CDR3 protein: ASSLDWDSLYGYT

CDR3 length: 13
J gene: TRBJ2-5
V gene: TRBV11-1
CDR3 protein: ASSLGGRGGETQY

CDR3 length: 12
J gene: TRBJ1-5
V gene: TRBV2
CDR3 protein: ASSVGQSNQPQH

CDR3 length: 12
J gene: TRBJ2-7
V gene: TRBV19
CDR3 protein: ASRTSAGRYEQY

CDR3 length: 13
J gene: TRBJ2-1
V gene: TRBV4-1
CDR3 protein: ASSYRQLDYNEQF

CDR3 length: 10
J gene: TRBJ2-1
V gene: TRBV5-4
CDR3 protein: ASSLFHNEQF

CDR3 length: 12
J gene: TRBJ1-2
V gene: TRBV7-9
CDR3 protein: ASSSDGSPYGYT

CDR3 length: 13
J gene: TRBJ1-4
V gene: TRBV4-1
CDR3 protein: ASSQEDNANEKLF

CDR3 length: 16
J gene: TRBJ1-6
V gene: TRBV5-1
CDR3 protein: ASSLTGGLDSYNSPLH

CDR3 length: 11
J gene: TRBJ1-2
V gene: TRBV6-2/TRBV6-3
CDR3 protein: ASSPGTVNGYT

CDR3 length: 15
J gene: TRBJ1-4
V gene: TRBV5-6
CDR3 protein: AGSFSTDRGVSEKLF

CDR3 length: 15
J gene: TRBJ2-1
V gene: TRBV7-3
CDR3 protein: ASSLLGLAGSYNEQF

CDR3 length: 12
J gene: TRBJ2-5
V gene: TRBV18
CDR3 protein: ASSPGGLEETQY

CDR3 length: 12
J gene: TRBJ1-2
V gene: TRBV24-1
CDR3 protein: ATSDANRGHGYT

CDR3 length: 12
J gene: TRBJ1-4
V gene: TRBV7-2
CDR3 protein: ASSAPGLGEKLF

CDR3 length: 14
J gene: TRBJ1-3
V gene: TRBV12-5
CDR3 protein: ASGLRDRAPGNTIY

CDR3 length: 13
J gene: TRBJ1-6
V gene: TRBV4-3
CDR3 protein: ASSQDFTVGSPLH